Shown below are 16 T cell receptor beta chains from a single sample sequenced in a study of blood T cell repertoires in COVID-19. TCRdb's table, derived via immunoSEQ multiplex PCR, lists solely in-frame clones and lacks some. The sample holds about 420,000 clones; about 87% are singletons and the top ten take roughly 0.78%. Sequenced material: peripheral blood. The receptors originated from a man aged 18-30 years with COVID-19, enrolled during active disease.

V and J are TRBV18 and TRBJ2-3, with D perhaps TRBD1 (5 bases). The CDR3 is made up of 14 amino acids. Germline CDR1 is KGHSH and CDR2 is LQKENI. The ends were cut back, 5 bases at V and 4 bases at J, with 13 bases in the middle. The CDR3 spells CASSTNPGPDTQYF. The DNA of the CDR3 is TGTGCCAGCTCAACAAACCCAGGGCCAGATACGCAGTATTTT. The whole variable domain, filled in from reference TRBV18 and TRBJ2-3, reads NAGVMQNPRHLVRRRGQEARLRCSPMKGHSHVYWYRQLPEEGLKFMVYLQKENIIDESGMPKERFSAEFPKEGPSILRIQQVVRGDSAAYFCASSTNPGPDTQYFGPGTRLTVL.

The chain joins TRBV5-4 to TRBJ2-5, with TRBD2 matching over 11 bases. Germline CDR1 and CDR2: SGHNT and YYREEE (reference sequence). This CDR3 region has 15 residues. Trimming took 6 bases from V and 4 from J; bases not matched to a gene: 8. DNA of the CDR3: TGTGCCAGCACCCAGACTAGCGGGAAGGGAGAGACCCAGTACTTC. Amino acid sequence: CASTQTSGKGETQYF.

This clone has only a few counts. This rearrangement joins TRBV5-4 to TRBJ2-5; TRBD2 matches 8 bases. The CDR3 consists of 16 residues. Germline values: CDR1 SGHNT, CDR2 YYREEE (reference sequence). J lost 4 bases, V lost 4 bases, and 12 bases had no gene match. CDR3 residues: CASSVGAGGETETQYF. CDR3 DNA sequence: TGTGCCAGCAGCGTTGGGGCGGGGGGCGAGACAGAGACCCAGTACTTC.

This clone was seen repeatedly, ten times or more. The V and J genes are TRBV6-4 and TRBJ1-1; 9 positions match TRBD1. V shed 3 bases, J shed 5 bases, and the junction held 4 bases outside the gene matches. The germline V gene has CDR1 MRHNA and CDR2 SNTAGT. The CDR3 contains 14 residues. The CDR3 protein is CASSEGTGRTEAFF. In DNA form, the CDR3 reads TGTGCCAGCAGTGAAGGGACAGGGCGAACTGAAGCTTTCTTT.

This clone appeared once. In nucleotides, the CDR3 is TGTGCCAGTAGTATCCTAGCGGGAGGTTCCGCTGAGCAGTTCTTC. This translates into CASSILAGGSAEQFF. This rearrangement joins TRBV19 to TRBJ2-1, with 11 bases matching TRBD2. J gave up 9 bases and V 3 bases, and 7 bases lay outside the gene matches. The length of the CDR3 is 15 residues. Germline values: CDR1 LNHDA, CDR2 SQIVND (reference sequence).

V usage is TRBV5-1 and J usage is TRBJ2-1; TRBD2 agrees at 7 bases. With V trimmed by 1 base and J by 0 bases, 4 bases remained unmatched. Germline V gives CDR1 SGHRS, CDR2 YFSETQ. This CDR3 spans 16 amino acids. The CDR3 region has the DNA TGCGCCAGCAGCTTGTCCCTAGCGGCCTCCTACAATGAGCAGTTCTTC. It codes for CASSLSLAASYNEQFF.

This chain joins TRBV12-2 and TRBJ1-6; the table gives TRBD1 as D, unverified against the DNA. TRBV12-2 has pseudogene status. The CDR3 loop spans 15 amino acids. CDR3 DNA sequence: TGTGCAAGTCGCTCCCGGGACACCCCAAGTTCACCCCTCCACTTT. This encodes CASRSRDTPSSPLHF.

Notes on this clone: At the DNA level, this CDR3 is encoded by other sequences in the same sample as well. The V gene is TRBV27, the J gene TRBJ1-1; 7 bases map to TRBD1. In germline, CDR1 is MNHEY, CDR2 SMNVEV (reference sequence). CDR3 size: 12 residues. V dropped 6 bases and J dropped 7; count of bases not matched to a gene: 5. The CDR3 sequence: CASRSTGLEAFF. As DNA, the CDR3 is TGTGCCAGCAGGTCGACAGGGCTTGAAGCTTTCTTT.

The chain combines TRBV4-2 with TRBJ1-3; D remains ambiguous. Looked up from germline, CDR1 is LGHNA and CDR2 is YNFKEQ. This CDR3 has 16 amino acids. With 1 base removed from V and 0 bases from J, the gap between germline ends came to 10 bases. CDR3 loop: CASSQVTRNSGNTIYF. The CDR3 DNA is TGTGCCAGCAGCCAAGTTACGAGAAACTCTGGAAACACCATATATTTT.

The J gene is TRBJ1-1, the V gene TRBV19, with D hard to call. This CDR3 region has 16 residues. Germline values: CDR1 LNHDA, CDR2 SQIVND (reference sequence). V lost 3 bases and J 0 bases, leaving 14 bases between the germline ends. The CDR3 region is CASSMYGRSMNTEAFF. The CDR3 bases are TGTGCCAGTAGTATGTACGGCAGGTCCATGAACACTGAAGCTTTCTTT.

The chain recombines TRBV28 with TRBJ2-7; 10 bases line up with TRBD2. The trim removed 3 bases at V and 3 bases at J, leaving 2 bases unmatched. The germline V gene encodes CDR1 MDHEN and CDR2 SYDVKM. The CDR3 is 14 residues long. In nucleotides, the CDR3 is TGTGCCAGCAGTTTTCCTAGCGGGAGCTACGAGCAGTACTTC. This encodes CASSFPSGSYEQYF. Based on the CDR3 plus reference TRBV28 and TRBJ2-7, the full variable domain is DVKVTQSSRYLVKRTGEKVFLECVQDMDHENMFWYRQDPGLGLRLIYFSYDVKMKEKGDIPEGYSVSREKKERFSLILESASTNQTSMYLCASSFPSGSYEQYFGPGTRLTVT.

The chain employs TRBV19 and TRBJ1-2; D gene unclear. Per the germline V gene, CDR1 is LNHDA and CDR2 is SQIVND (reference sequence). The CDR3 is made up of 14 amino acids. V lost 4 bases to trimming and J lost 0 bases, with 9 bases between them. CDR3 region: CASSTNGANYGYTF. The DNA for the CDR3 is TGTGCCAGTAGTACCAACGGTGCTAACTATGGCTACACCTTC. Full variable domain (outside the CDR3, taken from reference TRBV19 and TRBJ1-2): DGGITQSPKYLFRKEGQNVTLSCEQNLNHDAMYWYRQDPGQGLRLIYYSQIVNDFQKGDIAEGYSVSREKKESFPLTVTSAQKNPTAFYLCASSTNGANYGYTFGSGTRLTVV.

The V gene is TRBV2, the J gene TRBJ2-5; weak D call: TRBD2 (5 bases). There are 15 residues in the CDR3. V lost 6 bases and J lost 5, with 19 bases in between. The germline gives CDR1 SNHLY, CDR2 FYNNEI. The CDR3 nucleotides are TGTGCCAGCAGAAATTCTCTAGTGGGAGAGGAGACCCAGTACTTC. This codes for CASRNSLVGEETQYF.

The V and J genes are TRBV11-3 and TRBJ2-7; 7 bases map to TRBD2. Germline V CDR1 and CDR2: SGHNT, YENEEA. The CDR3 has 13 amino acids. J lost 4 bases, V lost 5 bases, and 5 bases had no gene match. In DNA, the CDR3 is TGTGCCAGCAGCCGAAAGGGAGGGTACGAGCAGTACTTC. Its protein is CASSRKGGYEQYF. The full variable domain, completed using reference TRBV11-3 and TRBJ2-7, is EAGVVQSPRYKIIEKKQPVAFWCNPISGHNTLYWYLQNLGQGPELLIRYENEEAVDDSQLPKDRFSAERLKGVDSTLKIQPAELGDSAVYLCASSRKGGYEQYFGPGTRLTVT.

The chain joins TRBV4-2 to TRBJ2-5; a possible D gene is TRBD1 (6 bases). V was shortened by 5 bases and J by 5 bases, with 21 bases between the two germline ends. Per the germline V gene, CDR1 is LGHNA and CDR2 is YNFKEQ. The CDR3 has 16 residues. This CDR3 reads CASSGRAQGIGETQYF. The CDR3 DNA is TGTGCCAGCAGCGGAAGGGCGCAGGGGATCGGGGAGACCCAGTACTTC.

The chain is built from TRBV5-6 and TRBJ2-5; 9 bases are shared with TRBD1. Germline values: CDR1 SGHDT, CDR2 YYEEEE. The junction had 4 bases not matched to a gene; V was cut back by 6 bases and J by 1 base. The CDR3 is 14 residues long. The CDR3 spells CASTMTGGQETQYF. The CDR3 DNA reads TGTGCCAGCACCATGACAGGGGGCCAAGAGACCCAGTACTTC.